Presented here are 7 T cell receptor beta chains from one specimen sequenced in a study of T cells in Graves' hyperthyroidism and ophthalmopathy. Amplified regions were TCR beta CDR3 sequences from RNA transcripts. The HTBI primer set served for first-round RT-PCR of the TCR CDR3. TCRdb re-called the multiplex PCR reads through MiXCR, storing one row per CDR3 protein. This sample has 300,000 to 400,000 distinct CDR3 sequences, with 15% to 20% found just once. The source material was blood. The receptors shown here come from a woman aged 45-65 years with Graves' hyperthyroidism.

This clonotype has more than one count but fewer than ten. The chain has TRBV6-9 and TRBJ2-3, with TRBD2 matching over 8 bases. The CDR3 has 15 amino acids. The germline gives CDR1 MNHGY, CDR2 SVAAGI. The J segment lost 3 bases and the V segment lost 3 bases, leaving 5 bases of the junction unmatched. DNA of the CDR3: TGTGCCAGCAGTTACGGGAGGGTGTGGACAGATACGCAGTATTTT. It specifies CASSYGRVWTDTQYF.

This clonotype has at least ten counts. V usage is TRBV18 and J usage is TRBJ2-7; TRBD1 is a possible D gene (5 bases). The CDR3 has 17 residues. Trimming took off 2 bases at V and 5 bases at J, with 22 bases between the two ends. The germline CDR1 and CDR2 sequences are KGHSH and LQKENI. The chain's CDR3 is CASSPSRGSVLADEQYF. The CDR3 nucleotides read TGTGCCAGCTCACCAAGTAGGGGTTCAGTCCTGGCCGACGAGCAGTACTTC.

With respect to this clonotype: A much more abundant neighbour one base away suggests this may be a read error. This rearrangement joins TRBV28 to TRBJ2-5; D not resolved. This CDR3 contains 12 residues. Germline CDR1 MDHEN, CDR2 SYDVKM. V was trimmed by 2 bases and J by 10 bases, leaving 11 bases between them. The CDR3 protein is CASSLRTTVQYF. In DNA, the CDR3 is TGTGCCAGCAGTTTAAGAACAACGGTCCAGTACTTC. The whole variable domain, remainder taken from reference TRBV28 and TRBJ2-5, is DVKVTQSSRYLVKRTGEKVFLECVQDMDHENMFWYRQDPGLGLRLIYFSYDVKMKEKGDIPEGYSVSREKKERFSLILESASTNQTSMYLCASSLRTTVQYFGPGTRLLVL.

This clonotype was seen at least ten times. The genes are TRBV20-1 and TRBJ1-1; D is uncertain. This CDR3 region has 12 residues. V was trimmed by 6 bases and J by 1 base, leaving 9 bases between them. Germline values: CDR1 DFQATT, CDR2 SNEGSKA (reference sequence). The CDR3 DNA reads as TGCAGTGCCCCGACTGGGAACACTGAAGCTTTCTTT. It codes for CSAPTGNTEAFF.

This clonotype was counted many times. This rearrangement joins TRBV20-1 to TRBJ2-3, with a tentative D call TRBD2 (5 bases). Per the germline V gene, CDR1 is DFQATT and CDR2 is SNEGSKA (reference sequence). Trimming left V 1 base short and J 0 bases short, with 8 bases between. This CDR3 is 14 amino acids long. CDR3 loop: CSARVLASTDTQYF. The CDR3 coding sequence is TGCAGTGCTAGAGTCCTAGCCAGCACAGATACGCAGTATTTT.

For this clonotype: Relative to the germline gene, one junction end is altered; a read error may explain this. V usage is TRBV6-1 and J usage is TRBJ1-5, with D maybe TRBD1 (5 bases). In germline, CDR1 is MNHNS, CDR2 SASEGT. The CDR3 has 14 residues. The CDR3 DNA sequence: TGTGCCAGCAGCGAAGGGGAGTTGAATCAGCCCCAGCATTTT. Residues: CASSEGELNQPQHF.

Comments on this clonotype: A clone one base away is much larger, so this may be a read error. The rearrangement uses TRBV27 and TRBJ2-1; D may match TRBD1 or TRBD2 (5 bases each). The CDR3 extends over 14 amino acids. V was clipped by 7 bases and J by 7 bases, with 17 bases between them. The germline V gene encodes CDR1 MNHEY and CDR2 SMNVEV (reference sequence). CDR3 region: CASNRDGVLNEQFF. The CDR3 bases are TGTGCCAGCAACCGGGACGGCGTACTAAATGAGCAGTTCTTC.